Listed here is a single T cell receptor (beta chain). In the original workflow: By means of reference gene primer amplification, nucleated cell counts were estimated. Measured with immunoSEQ multiplex PCR; TCRdb has only the in-frame clones, and not every one. The V and J calls and the clone size are those of that table, but D and trimming were determined from the DNA. The sample shows roughly 300,000 clones, over 75% of them seen only once. These data are taken from a study of blood T cell repertoires in COVID-19. Across the whole study: Sites in the United States, Italy and Spain provided acute and convalescent COVID-19 samples. From T cells, B-cell-depleted T cells, or PBMCs came the material, which was cDNA or gDNA.

The specimen sequenced was peripheral blood. The clonotype comes from a woman in her fifties or sixties who had recovered from COVID-19.

This CDR3 reads CASSSQQGGGPYEQYF. CDR3 DNA sequence: TGTGCCAGCAGCTCCCAACAGGGCGGTGGGCCCTACGAGCAGTACTTC. The chain is built from TRBV11-2 and TRBJ2-7, with D perhaps matching TRBD1 (6 bases). The CDR3 is 16 residues long. CDR1 is SGHAT, CDR2 FQNNGV, per germline. The V gene lost 4 bases and the J gene lost 2 bases, with 18 bases spanning the gap.